This record covers a single T cell receptor beta chain. This PCR relied on a set of 60 Vbeta primers and 13 Jbeta primers. This table comes from immunoSEQ multiplex PCR, and its TCRdb copy is limited to in-frame clones, with some not included. The sample yields approximately 110,000 clones, around 84% seen once. This specimen belongs to a study of cytomegalovirus exposure and HLA in healthy donors. The source material was PBMCs. The sequence was collected from a man aged 25-45 years in good health and CMV-seronegative.

CDR3 residues: CASSLRGFETQYF. The DNA for the CDR3 is TGTGCCAGCAGTTTAAGGGGGTTTGAGACCCAGTACTTC. The chain carries TRBV27 and TRBJ2-5, with a tentative D call TRBD1 (6 bases). The CDR3 has 13 residues. Trimming removed 2 bases from V and 5 bases from J, with 9 bases in between. Germline loops: CDR1 MNHEY, CDR2 SMNVEV (reference sequence).